This T cell receptor beta chain came from a study of CXCR3-negative and CXCR3-positive naive CD8 T cells. The length of the CDR3 is 14 residues. From germline, CDR1 is DFQATT and CDR2 SNEGSKA (reference sequence). As regards this clonotype: Its matching antigen is unknown.

cDNA libraries for TRB were generated by 5' RACE incorporating UMI labels. With the 5' RACE reads reprocessed, TCRdb shows one record per CDR3 protein and no DNA. This listing includes 130,000 or so distinct CDR3 sequences. Overall study findings and caveats: More hydrophobic TRB CDR3s were found in CXCR3-positive naive cells than in CXCR3-negative naive cells.

This receptor was identified in a human donor in good health. Some clones in this sample may be carry-over from other donors' samples. The rearrangement links TRBV20-1 to TRBJ2-3. The sequenced sample consisted of naive CXCR3+ CD8+ T cells from blood. Subset denoted: CD45RO-CCR7+CD27+CD95- naive CD8+ T cells expressing CXCR3 (TNR3+). The CDR3 is CSAKRADSTDTQYF.